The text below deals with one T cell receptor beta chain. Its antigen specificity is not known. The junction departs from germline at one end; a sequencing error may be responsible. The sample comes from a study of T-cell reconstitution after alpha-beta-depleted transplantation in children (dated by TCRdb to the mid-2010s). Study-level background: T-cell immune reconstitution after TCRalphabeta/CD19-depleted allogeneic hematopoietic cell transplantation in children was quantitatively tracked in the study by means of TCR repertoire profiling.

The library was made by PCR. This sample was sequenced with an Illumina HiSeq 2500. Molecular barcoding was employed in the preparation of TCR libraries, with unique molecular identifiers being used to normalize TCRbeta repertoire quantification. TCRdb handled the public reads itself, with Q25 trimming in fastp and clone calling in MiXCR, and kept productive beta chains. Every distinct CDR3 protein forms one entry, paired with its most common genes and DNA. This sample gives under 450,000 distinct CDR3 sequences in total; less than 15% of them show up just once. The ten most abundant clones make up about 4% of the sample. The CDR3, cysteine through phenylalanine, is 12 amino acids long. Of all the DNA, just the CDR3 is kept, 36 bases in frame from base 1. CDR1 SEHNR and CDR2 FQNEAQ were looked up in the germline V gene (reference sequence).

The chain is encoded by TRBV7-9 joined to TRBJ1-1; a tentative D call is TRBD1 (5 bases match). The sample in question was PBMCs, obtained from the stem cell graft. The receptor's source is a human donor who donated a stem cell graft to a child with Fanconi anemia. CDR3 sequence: CASSFSQATGEF. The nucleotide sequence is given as TGTGCCAGCAGCTTCAGTCAGGCCACGGGGGAGTTT.